The rows below give T cell receptor beta chains drawn from one sample of a study of T cell repertoires in ileal Crohn's disease. Assay: immunoSEQ multiplex PCR; the TCRdb copy retains only in-frame clones and omits some. The sample contains roughly 16,000 clones, 90% to 95% of which appear only once. Input material: ileal tissue. These receptors all stem from an adult with Crohn's disease. Each CDR3 is given with its conserved first and last residue. Fields, in order: J gene, D gene, V gene, clone size, CDR3 DNA, CDR3 protein. A D gene is named only where the DNA matches it firmly. Only some rows state a clone size, as once, few, many or a class for expanded clones.

j_call: TRBJ2-2; d_call: TRBD2; v_call: TRBV6-1; clone_size: .; cdr3_nt: TGTGCCAGCAGTGATTTGTCTAGCGGGGGATCGAACACCGGGGAGCTGTTTTTT; cdr3_aa: CASSDLSSGGSNTGELFF
j_call: TRBJ2-3; d_call: .; v_call: TRBV6-1; clone_size: .; cdr3_nt: TGTGCCAGCAGTGAAGCCCACCTCTACTTCACAGATACGCAGTATTTT; cdr3_aa: CASSEAHLYFTDTQYF
j_call: TRBJ2-5; d_call: TRBD1; v_call: TRBV2; clone_size: .; cdr3_nt: TGTGCCAGCACCGGACAGGGAAGAGAGACCCAGTACTTC; cdr3_aa: CASTGQGRETQYF
j_call: TRBJ2-4; d_call: .; v_call: TRBV7-9; clone_size: .; cdr3_nt: TGTGCCAGCAGCTTCCTAACCGGGGGTAAAAACATTCAGTACTTC; cdr3_aa: CASSFLTGGKNIQYF
j_call: TRBJ1-6; d_call: TRBD1; v_call: TRBV13; clone_size: .; cdr3_nt: TGTGCCAGCACCTTAAAAAATGGACAGGGATTTACACCCCTCCACTTT; cdr3_aa: CASTLKNGQGFTPLHF
j_call: TRBJ2-5; d_call: TRBD2; v_call: TRBV9; clone_size: .; cdr3_nt: TGTGCCAGCAGCGTAGACGGCGGGGGGGCGACCCAGTACTTC; cdr3_aa: CASSVDGGGATQYF
j_call: TRBJ1-1; d_call: TRBD1; v_call: TRBV2; clone_size: .; cdr3_nt: TGTGCCAGCATGAGTGGACAGGATAACACTGAAGCTTTCTTT; cdr3_aa: CASMSGQDNTEAFF
j_call: TRBJ1-2; d_call: TRBD1; v_call: TRBV11-2; clone_size: .; cdr3_nt: TGTGCCAGCAGTCCATGGGACAGGGGAGACTATGGCTACACCTTC; cdr3_aa: CASSPWDRGDYGYTF
j_call: TRBJ2-2; d_call: TRBD1; v_call: TRBV7-3; clone_size: once; cdr3_nt: TGTGCCAGCAGCTTATTTAGGACAGGGGCCGGGGAGCTGTTTTTT; cdr3_aa: CASSLFRTGAGELFF
j_call: TRBJ2-3; d_call: .; v_call: TRBV6-1; clone_size: .; cdr3_nt: TGTGCCAGCACCCTGTCGCTAACCAGCACAGATACGCAGTATTTT; cdr3_aa: CASTLSLTSTDTQYF
j_call: TRBJ2-5; d_call: TRBD2; v_call: TRBV5-4; clone_size: .; cdr3_nt: TGTGCCAGCAGCCCCATGCGGGGGGGTCCCGAGACCCAGTACTTC; cdr3_aa: CASSPMRGGPETQYF
j_call: TRBJ1-1; d_call: .; v_call: TRBV18; clone_size: .; cdr3_nt: TGTGCCAGCTCACCCGACAGATCCAAAATGAACACTGAAGCTTTCTTT; cdr3_aa: CASSPDRSKMNTEAFF
j_call: TRBJ1-1; d_call: .; v_call: TRBV7-3; clone_size: once; cdr3_nt: TGTGCCAGTCGGGAGGTAACTGAAGCTTTCTTT; cdr3_aa: CASREVTEAFF
j_call: TRBJ2-7; d_call: TRBD1; v_call: TRBV7-9; clone_size: .; cdr3_nt: TGTGCCAGCAGACCAAGGACAGGGAGCTACGAGCAGTACTTC; cdr3_aa: CASRPRTGSYEQYF
j_call: TRBJ2-3; d_call: .; v_call: TRBV18; clone_size: .; cdr3_nt: TGTGCCAGCTCACCAGATGCTACCACAGATACGCAGTATTTT; cdr3_aa: CASSPDATTDTQYF
j_call: TRBJ1-2; d_call: TRBD1; v_call: TRBV28; clone_size: once; cdr3_nt: TGTGCCAGCAGCGGTGGGGATGACAGGGGGCGATTGGATGGCTACACCTTC; cdr3_aa: CASSGGDDRGRLDGYTF
j_call: TRBJ2-3; d_call: TRBD1; v_call: TRBV9; clone_size: .; cdr3_nt: TGTGCCAGCAGCACGAGACAGGGAAACACAGATACGCAGTATTTT; cdr3_aa: CASSTRQGNTDTQYF
j_call: TRBJ2-7; d_call: TRBD1; v_call: TRBV2; clone_size: .; cdr3_nt: TGTGCCAGCAGGGACGCGGGGACAGGGAGGGCCTACGAGCAGTACTTC; cdr3_aa: CASRDAGTGRAYEQYF
j_call: TRBJ1-6; d_call: TRBD1; v_call: TRBV6-5; clone_size: .; cdr3_nt: TGTGCCAGCAGAGGACAGGGGACTTATTCACCCCTCCACTTT; cdr3_aa: CASRGQGTYSPLHF
j_call: TRBJ2-7; d_call: TRBD1; v_call: TRBV2; clone_size: .; cdr3_nt: TGTGCCAGCAGTGGAGAACACAGGGGGCGCCCCTACGAGCAGTACTTC; cdr3_aa: CASSGEHRGRPYEQYF
j_call: TRBJ1-2; d_call: .; v_call: TRBV5-6; clone_size: .; cdr3_nt: TGTGCCAGCAGCTTGGGTAGAAACTATGGCTACACCTTC; cdr3_aa: CASSLGRNYGYTF
j_call: TRBJ2-7; d_call: .; v_call: TRBV6-5; clone_size: .; cdr3_nt: TGTGCCAGCAGTTACCGTTGGACAGACCGATATGGCGAGCAGTACTTC; cdr3_aa: CASSYRWTDRYGEQYF
j_call: TRBJ2-5; d_call: TRBD2; v_call: TRBV30; clone_size: .; cdr3_nt: TGTGCCTGGAGGAGCGGGGGGGCAGGGGAGACCCAGTACTTC; cdr3_aa: CAWRSGGAGETQYF
j_call: TRBJ1-5; d_call: TRBD1; v_call: TRBV2; clone_size: .; cdr3_nt: TGTGCCAGCACAGGACAGGGTGGTCAGCCCCAGCATTTT; cdr3_aa: CASTGQGGQPQHF
j_call: TRBJ2-7; d_call: .; v_call: TRBV6-1; clone_size: .; cdr3_nt: TGTGCCAGCAGGCCCCGGGGGGCGTCCTACGAGCAGTACTTC; cdr3_aa: CASRPRGASYEQYF
j_call: TRBJ2-5; d_call: .; v_call: TRBV7-9; clone_size: .; cdr3_nt: TGTGCCAGCAGCTTCAAGACAGCCCAAGAGACCCAGTACTTC; cdr3_aa: CASSFKTAQETQYF
j_call: TRBJ1-5; d_call: TRBD1; v_call: TRBV11-2; clone_size: .; cdr3_nt: TGTGCCAGCAGCTTCGGGACAGGCGTCTATAGCAATCAGCCCCAGCATTTT; cdr3_aa: CASSFGTGVYSNQPQHF
j_call: TRBJ2-3; d_call: TRBD2; v_call: TRBV2; clone_size: .; cdr3_nt: TGTGCCAGCAGTGAAACTAGCGGCACAGATACGCAGTATTTT; cdr3_aa: CASSETSGTDTQYF
j_call: TRBJ2-7; d_call: .; v_call: TRBV7-3; clone_size: .; cdr3_nt: TGTGCCAGCAGCTTAAAGCCTGGACTAGAGCAGTACTTC; cdr3_aa: CASSLKPGLEQYF
j_call: TRBJ2-5; d_call: TRBD2; v_call: TRBV5-1; clone_size: .; cdr3_nt: TGCGCCAGCAGTTCCGGACTAGCGGGGGATCTAGAGACCCAGTACTTC; cdr3_aa: CASSSGLAGDLETQYF
j_call: TRBJ1-2; d_call: TRBD1; v_call: TRBV2; clone_size: .; cdr3_nt: TGTGCCAGCAGACCCGAGGGACAGCTGGGGTATGGCTACACCTTC; cdr3_aa: CASRPEGQLGYGYTF
j_call: TRBJ1-6; d_call: TRBD1; v_call: TRBV30; clone_size: .; cdr3_nt: TGTGCTTGGACAGGCTCCTATAATTCACCCCTCCACTTT; cdr3_aa: CAWTGSYNSPLHF
j_call: TRBJ2-7; d_call: .; v_call: TRBV4-1; clone_size: .; cdr3_nt: TGCGCCAGCAGCCAAGAAACTAGCTACGAGCAGTACTTC; cdr3_aa: CASSQETSYEQYF
j_call: TRBJ2-3; d_call: .; v_call: TRBV29-1; clone_size: .; cdr3_nt: TGCAGCGTCCAAACGGGGATCACAGATACGCAGTATTTT; cdr3_aa: CSVQTGITDTQYF
j_call: TRBJ2-1; d_call: TRBD2; v_call: TRBV25-1; clone_size: .; cdr3_nt: TGTGCCAGCAGTGAATCCCACGGGGGGGCCCGTGAGCAGTTCTTC; cdr3_aa: CASSESHGGAREQFF
j_call: TRBJ2-5; d_call: .; v_call: TRBV10-3; clone_size: .; cdr3_nt: TGTGCCATCAGTGAGTCGAGAGAGACCCAGTACTTC; cdr3_aa: CAISESRETQYF
j_call: TRBJ2-1; d_call: TRBD2; v_call: TRBV7-9; clone_size: .; cdr3_nt: TGTGCCAGCAGCAGATTCCACGCTAGCGGGTTCAGGATCAATGAGCAGTTCTTC; cdr3_aa: CASSRFHASGFRINEQFF
j_call: TRBJ2-1; d_call: TRBD2; v_call: TRBV7-8; clone_size: .; cdr3_nt: TGTGCCAGCAGCCTCCGGACTAGCGGGGACTTGTTCTTC; cdr3_aa: CASSLRTSGDLFF
j_call: TRBJ1-1; d_call: .; v_call: TRBV11-2; clone_size: .; cdr3_nt: TGTGCCAGCAGCTTGGAGGGGTGGAACACTGAAGCTTTCTTT; cdr3_aa: CASSLEGWNTEAFF
j_call: TRBJ2-5; d_call: .; v_call: TRBV7-2; clone_size: .; cdr3_nt: TGTGCCAGCAGCTTCATACAGGGTTCGGAGACCCAGTACTTC; cdr3_aa: CASSFIQGSETQYF
j_call: TRBJ1-3; d_call: .; v_call: TRBV30; clone_size: .; cdr3_nt: TGTGCCTGGAGTAATTCAAAGGAGACTGGAAACACCATATATTTT; cdr3_aa: CAWSNSKETGNTIYF
j_call: TRBJ2-3; d_call: .; v_call: TRBV18; clone_size: .; cdr3_nt: TGTGCCAGCTCATCTCAGGGGAGAACAGATACGCAGTATTTT; cdr3_aa: CASSSQGRTDTQYF
j_call: TRBJ1-2; d_call: .; v_call: TRBV6-1; clone_size: .; cdr3_nt: TGTGCACGCGGGTCCTATGGCTACACCTTC; cdr3_aa: CARGSYGYTF
j_call: TRBJ2-3; d_call: TRBD1; v_call: TRBV2; clone_size: once; cdr3_nt: TGTGCCAGCGGTTCCAGGACAGGGGAGGCAGATACGCAGTATTTT; cdr3_aa: CASGSRTGEADTQYF
j_call: TRBJ2-6; d_call: .; v_call: TRBV5-1; clone_size: .; cdr3_nt: TGCGCCAGCAGCTCCACACAGGGAACTATCTCTGGGGCCAACGTCCTGACTTTC; cdr3_aa: CASSSTQGTISGANVLTF
j_call: TRBJ2-1; d_call: TRBD1; v_call: TRBV19; clone_size: .; cdr3_nt: TGTGCCAGTAGTATTAAACACTCCGGGACAGGGGGAGGCAATGAGCAGTTCTTC; cdr3_aa: CASSIKHSGTGGGNEQFF
j_call: TRBJ2-5; d_call: TRBD2; v_call: TRBV5-1; clone_size: .; cdr3_nt: TGCGCCAGCAGCTTGGTTTTAGCGGGGGGTACCAAAGAGACCCAGTACTTC; cdr3_aa: CASSLVLAGGTKETQYF
j_call: TRBJ1-3; d_call: TRBD1; v_call: TRBV6-1; clone_size: .; cdr3_nt: TGTGCCAGCAGGGAGACAGGGGACGGAAACACCATATATTTT; cdr3_aa: CASRETGDGNTIYF
j_call: TRBJ1-1; d_call: .; v_call: TRBV6-1; clone_size: .; cdr3_nt: TGTGCCAGCAATGAAGGGCGTCAGGCGAACACTGAAGCTTTCTTT; cdr3_aa: CASNEGRQANTEAFF
j_call: TRBJ1-5; d_call: TRBD1; v_call: TRBV19; clone_size: .; cdr3_nt: TGTGCCAGTAGTGTTGGACAGGGGGGCAATCAGCCCCAGCATTTT; cdr3_aa: CASSVGQGGNQPQHF
j_call: TRBJ1-6; d_call: TRBD1; v_call: TRBV5-1; clone_size: .; cdr3_nt: TGCGCCAGCAGCTCCCAACAGGGGATCAGCTCACCCCTCCACTTT; cdr3_aa: CASSSQQGISSPLHF
j_call: TRBJ1-1; d_call: .; v_call: TRBV4-2; clone_size: .; cdr3_nt: TGTGCCAGCAGCCAGGCGGGGTTCCGGAACACTGAAGCTTTCTTT; cdr3_aa: CASSQAGFRNTEAFF
j_call: TRBJ1-2; d_call: TRBD1; v_call: TRBV27; clone_size: .; cdr3_nt: TGTGCCAGCAGGCTAAAATTTGACCCCCGGACAGGGGGGAACTATGGCTACACCTTC; cdr3_aa: CASRLKFDPRTGGNYGYTF